The present TCR beta chain was sequenced within a study of blood T cell repertoires in COVID-19. About the research overall: The origin of the acute and convalescent COVID-19 samples was the United States, Italy and Spain.

Study processing details: Cell counts per sample came from amplifying reference gene primers. Measured with immunoSEQ multiplex PCR; TCRdb has only the in-frame clones, and not every one. That table supplies the V and J calls and clone size; D and trimming were determined from the DNA. Of about 260,000 clones detected, over 80% appear once; the ten largest clones hold approximately 4%. Participant reports of clinical history set cohort assignment. Trimming removed 4 bases from V and 7 bases from J; junction bases left unmatched: 6. Germline V CDR1 and CDR2: SGHDT, YYEEEE. This CDR3 comprises 15 residues.

This clonotype was obtained from a woman aged 25 to 39 with acute COVID-19. The material sequenced was PBMCs or T cells enriched from blood (not recorded which). The genes are TRBV5-6 and TRBJ1-5, with 12 bases aligning to TRBD1. CDR3 DNA: TGTGCCAGCAGCCCGGGGACAGGGGGCCGACAGCCCCAGCATTTT. This encodes CASSPGTGGRQPQHF.